A selection of T cell receptor beta chains follows, all from one sample in a study of cytomegalovirus exposure and HLA in healthy donors. The protocol was immunoSEQ multiplex PCR, while the TCRdb copy is restricted to in-frame clones and leaves out a portion. This sample has 200,000 or so clones, with approximately 85% found just once. Sample: PBMCs. The receptors shown here come from a woman aged 40 to 55 in good health and CMV-seronegative. Both conserved end residues are part of each CDR3. D genes are given only for firm matches. Some rows mark clone size as missing; the rest say once, few, many or name a class of expanded clone.

v_gene	d_gene	j_gene	abundance	len	CDR3aa	CDR3nt
TRBV30	TRBD2	TRBJ2-1	once	13	CAGSRDYHNEQFF	TGTGCCGGATCCCGGGACTACCACAATGAGCAGTTCTTC
TRBV5-1	.	TRBJ1-2	.	13	CASSLNGDYGYTF	TGCGCCAGCAGCTTGAACGGAGACTATGGCTACACCTTC
TRBV30	TRBD2	TRBJ2-1	.	15	CAWSVSGTLANEQFF	TGTGCCTGGAGTGTTAGCGGGACATTGGCGAATGAGCAGTTCTTC
TRBV18	.	TRBJ2-7	.	12	CASSPEGYEQYF	TGTGCCAGCTCCCCCGAGGGATACGAGCAGTACTTC
TRBV7-9	TRBD2	TRBJ2-7	.	15	CASSQGLAGGNEQYF	TGTGCCAGCAGCCAGGGACTAGCGGGAGGCAACGAGCAGTACTTC
TRBV5-6	.	TRBJ2-3	.	13	CASSFQNADTQYF	TGTGCCAGTAGCTTCCAGAATGCAGATACGCAGTATTTT
TRBV4-1	.	TRBJ2-5	.	16	CASSQIIGAGQETQYF	TGCGCCAGCAGCCAAATAATAGGGGCAGGACAAGAGACCCAGTACTTC
TRBV15	.	TRBJ1-5	.	14	CATSPETANQPQHF	TGTGCCACCAGCCCCGAGACAGCAAATCAGCCCCAGCATTTT
TRBV27	TRBD1	TRBJ1-1	.	15	CASSPRQGMNTEAFF	TGTGCCAGCAGTCCTCGACAGGGTATGAACACTGAAGCTTTCTTT
TRBV28	.	TRBJ2-7	once	13	CASSILSSYEQYF	TGTGCCAGCAGCATCCTGAGCTCCTACGAGCAGTACTTC
TRBV27	TRBD1	TRBJ2-7	.	15	CASSWGTGGSYEQYF	TGTGCCAGCAGTTGGGGCACAGGGGGCTCCTACGAGCAGTACTTC
TRBV27	TRBD2	TRBJ2-5	.	16	CASSPRGGQRWETQYF	TGTGCCAGCAGCCCCCGGGGAGGGCAGCGTTGGGAGACCCAGTACTTC